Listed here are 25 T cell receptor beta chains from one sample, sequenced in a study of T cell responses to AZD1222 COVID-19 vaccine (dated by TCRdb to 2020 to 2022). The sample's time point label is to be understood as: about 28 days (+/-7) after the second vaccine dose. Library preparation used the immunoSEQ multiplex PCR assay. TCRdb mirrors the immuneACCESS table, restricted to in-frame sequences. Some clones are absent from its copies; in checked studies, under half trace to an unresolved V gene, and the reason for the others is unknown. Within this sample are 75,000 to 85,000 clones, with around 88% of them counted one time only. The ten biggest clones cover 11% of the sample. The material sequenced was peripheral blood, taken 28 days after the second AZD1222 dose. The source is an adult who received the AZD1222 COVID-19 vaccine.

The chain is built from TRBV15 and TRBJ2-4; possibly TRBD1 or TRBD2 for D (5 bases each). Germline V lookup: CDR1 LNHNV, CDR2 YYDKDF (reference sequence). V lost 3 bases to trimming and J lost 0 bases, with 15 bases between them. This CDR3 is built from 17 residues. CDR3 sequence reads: CATSRTGTEVAKNIQYF. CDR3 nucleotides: TGTGCCACCAGCAGGACCGGGACCGAGGTAGCCAAAAACATTCAGTACTTC.

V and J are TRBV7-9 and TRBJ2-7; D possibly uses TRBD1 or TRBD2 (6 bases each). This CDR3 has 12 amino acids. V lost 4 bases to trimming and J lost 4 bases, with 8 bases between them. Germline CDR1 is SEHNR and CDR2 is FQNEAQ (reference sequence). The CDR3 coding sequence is TGTGCCAGCAGCTGGGGGGCTTACGAGCAGTACTTC. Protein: CASSWGAYEQYF. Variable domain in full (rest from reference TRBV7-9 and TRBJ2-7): DTGVSQNPRHKITKRGQNVTFRCDPISEHNRLYWYRQTLGQGPEFLTYFQNEAQLEKSRLLSDRFSAERPKGSFSTLEIQRTEQGDSAMYLCASSWGAYEQYFGPGTRLTVT.

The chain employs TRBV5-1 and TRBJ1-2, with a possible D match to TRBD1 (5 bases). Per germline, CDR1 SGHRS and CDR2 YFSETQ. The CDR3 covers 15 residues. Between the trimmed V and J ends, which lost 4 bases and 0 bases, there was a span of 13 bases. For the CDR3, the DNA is TGCGCCAGCAGCCCGGGGCCCGGAACTAACTATGGCTACACCTTC. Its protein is CASSPGPGTNYGYTF. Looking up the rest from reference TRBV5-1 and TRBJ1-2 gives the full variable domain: KAGVTQTPRYLIKTRGQQVTLSCSPISGHRSVSWYQQTPGQGLQFLFEYFSETQRNKGNFPGRFSGRQFSNSRSEMNVSTLELGDSALYLCASSPGPGTNYGYTFGSGTRLTVV.

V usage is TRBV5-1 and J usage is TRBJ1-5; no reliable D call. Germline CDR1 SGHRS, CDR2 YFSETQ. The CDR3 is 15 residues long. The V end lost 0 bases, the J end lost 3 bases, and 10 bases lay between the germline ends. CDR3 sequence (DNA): TGCGCCAGCAGCTTGGGTGCAGAAATCAATCAGCCCCAGCATTTT. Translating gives CASSLGAEINQPQHF.

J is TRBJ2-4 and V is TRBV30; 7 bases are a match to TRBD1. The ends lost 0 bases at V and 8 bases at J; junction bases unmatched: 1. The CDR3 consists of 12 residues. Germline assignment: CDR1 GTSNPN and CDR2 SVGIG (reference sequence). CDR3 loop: CAWSVQGDIQYF. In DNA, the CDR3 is TGTGCCTGGAGTGTTCAGGGGGACATTCAGTACTTC.

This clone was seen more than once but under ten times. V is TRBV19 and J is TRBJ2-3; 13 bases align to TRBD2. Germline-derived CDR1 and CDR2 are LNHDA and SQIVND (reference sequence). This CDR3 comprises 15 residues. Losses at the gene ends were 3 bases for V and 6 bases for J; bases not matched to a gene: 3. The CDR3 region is CASSIGTSGADTQYF. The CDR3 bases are TGTGCCAGTAGTATCGGGACTAGCGGGGCGGATACGCAGTATTTT.

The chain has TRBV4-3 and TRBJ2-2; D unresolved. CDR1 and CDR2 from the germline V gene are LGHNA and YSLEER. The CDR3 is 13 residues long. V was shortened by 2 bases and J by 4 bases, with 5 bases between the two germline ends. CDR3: CASSQLTTGELFF. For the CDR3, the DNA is TGCGCCAGCAGCCAACTAACCACCGGGGAGCTGTTTTTT.

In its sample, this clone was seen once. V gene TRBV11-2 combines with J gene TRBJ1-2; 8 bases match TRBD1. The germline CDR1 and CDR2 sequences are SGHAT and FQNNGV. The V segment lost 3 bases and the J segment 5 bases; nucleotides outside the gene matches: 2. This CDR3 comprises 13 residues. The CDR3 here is CASSFQGAYGYTF. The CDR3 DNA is TGTGCCAGCAGCTTTCAGGGGGCTTATGGCTACACCTTC.

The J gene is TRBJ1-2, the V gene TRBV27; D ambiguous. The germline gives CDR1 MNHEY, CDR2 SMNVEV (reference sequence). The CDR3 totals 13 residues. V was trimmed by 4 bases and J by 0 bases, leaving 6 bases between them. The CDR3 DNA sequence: TGTGCCAGCAGTTATCGTGCTAACTATGGCTACACCTTC. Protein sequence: CASSYRANYGYTF.

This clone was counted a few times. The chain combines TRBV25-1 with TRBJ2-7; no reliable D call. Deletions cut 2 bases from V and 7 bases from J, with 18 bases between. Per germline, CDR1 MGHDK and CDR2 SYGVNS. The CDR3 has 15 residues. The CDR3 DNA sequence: TGTGCCAGCAGTGAAGGAGTGGCCGTCTTGGGGGAGCAGTACTTC. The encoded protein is CASSEGVAVLGEQYF.

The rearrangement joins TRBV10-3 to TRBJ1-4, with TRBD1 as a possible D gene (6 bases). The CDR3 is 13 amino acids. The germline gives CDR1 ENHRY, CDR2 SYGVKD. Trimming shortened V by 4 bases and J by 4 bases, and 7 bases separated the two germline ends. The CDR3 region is CAISGQDNEKLFF. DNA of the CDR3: TGTGCCATCAGTGGACAGGATAATGAAAAACTGTTTTTT.

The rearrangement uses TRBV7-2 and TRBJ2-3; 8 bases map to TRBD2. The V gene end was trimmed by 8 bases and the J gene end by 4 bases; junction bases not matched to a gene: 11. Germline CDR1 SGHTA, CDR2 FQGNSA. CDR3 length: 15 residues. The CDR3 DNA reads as TGTGCCAGCGCTTGGTCGGGGGGGCCGTCAGATACGCAGTATTTT. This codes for CASAWSGGPSDTQYF.

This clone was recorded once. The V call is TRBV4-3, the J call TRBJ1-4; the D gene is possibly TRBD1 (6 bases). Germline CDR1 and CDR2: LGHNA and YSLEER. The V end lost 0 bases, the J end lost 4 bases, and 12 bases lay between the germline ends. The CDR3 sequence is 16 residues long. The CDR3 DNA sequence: TGCGCCAGCAGCCAAGAGCCCGGACAGCGTAATGAAAAACTGTTTTTT. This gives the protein CASSQEPGQRNEKLFF.

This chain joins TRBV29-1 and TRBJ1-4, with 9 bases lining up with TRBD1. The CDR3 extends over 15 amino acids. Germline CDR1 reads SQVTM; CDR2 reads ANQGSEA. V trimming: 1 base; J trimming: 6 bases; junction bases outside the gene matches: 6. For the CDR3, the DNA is TGCAGCGTTGAAGGGGGACAGGGTGGTTATGAAAAACTGTTTTTT. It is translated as CSVEGGQGGYEKLFF.

This CDR3 reads CASKAGNLYEQYF. As DNA, the CDR3 is TGTGCCAGCAAAGCGGGAAACCTCTACGAGCAGTACTTC. V usage is TRBV7-2 and J usage is TRBJ2-7; 7 nucleotides align to TRBD2. The CDR3 has 13 residues. Per germline, CDR1 SGHTA and CDR2 FQGNSA. Trimming took 7 bases from V and 3 from J; bases not matched to a gene: 6. Drawing the rest from reference TRBV7-2 and TRBJ2-7, the complete variable domain is GAGVSQSPSNKVTEKGKDVELRCDPISGHTALYWYRQSLGQGLEFLIYFQGNSAPDKSGLPSDRFSAERTGGSVSTLTIQRTQQEDSAVYLCASKAGNLYEQYFGPGTRLTVT.

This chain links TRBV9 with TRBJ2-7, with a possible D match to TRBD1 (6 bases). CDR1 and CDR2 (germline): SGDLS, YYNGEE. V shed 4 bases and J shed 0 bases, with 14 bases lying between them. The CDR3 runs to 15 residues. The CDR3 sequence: CASSPNNRASYEQYF. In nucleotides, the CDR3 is TGTGCCAGCAGCCCGAACAACAGGGCCTCCTACGAGCAGTACTTC.

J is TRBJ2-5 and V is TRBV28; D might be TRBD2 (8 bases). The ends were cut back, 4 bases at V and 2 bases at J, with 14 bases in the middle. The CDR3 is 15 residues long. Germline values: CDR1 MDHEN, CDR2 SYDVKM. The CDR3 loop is CASSSGGTVQETQYF. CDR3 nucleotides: TGTGCCAGCAGTTCGGGGGGGACAGTACAAGAGACCCAGTACTTC.

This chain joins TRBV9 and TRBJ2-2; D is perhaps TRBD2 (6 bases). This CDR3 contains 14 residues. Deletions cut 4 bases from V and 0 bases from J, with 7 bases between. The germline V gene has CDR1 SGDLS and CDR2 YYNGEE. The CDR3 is CASSRDSNTGELFF. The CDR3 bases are TGTGCCAGCAGCAGGGACTCGAACACCGGGGAGCTGTTTTTT.

The DNA of the CDR3 is TGTGCCAGCAGCTTCTCCGGGACAGCGAACACCGGGGAGCTGTTTTTT. It is translated as CASSFSGTANTGELFF. V is TRBV7-3 and J is TRBJ2-2, with TRBD1 identical over 7 bases. The CDR3 has 16 residues. CDR1 and CDR2 (germline): SGHTA, FQGTGA. J gave up 0 bases and V 3 bases, and 4 bases lay outside the gene matches.

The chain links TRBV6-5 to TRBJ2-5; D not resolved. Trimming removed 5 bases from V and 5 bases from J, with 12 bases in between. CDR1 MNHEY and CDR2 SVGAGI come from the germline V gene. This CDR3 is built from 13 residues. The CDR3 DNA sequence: TGTGCCAGCAGTACGACCGATGGGGAGACCCAGTACTTC. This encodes CASSTTDGETQYF.

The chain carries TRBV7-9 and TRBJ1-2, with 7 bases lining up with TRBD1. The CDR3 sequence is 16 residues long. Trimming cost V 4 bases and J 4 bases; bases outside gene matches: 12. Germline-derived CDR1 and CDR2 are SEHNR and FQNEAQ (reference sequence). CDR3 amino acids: CASSSGTAIEAYGYTF. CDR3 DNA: TGTGCCAGCAGCTCTGGGACAGCCATTGAAGCCTATGGCTACACCTTC.

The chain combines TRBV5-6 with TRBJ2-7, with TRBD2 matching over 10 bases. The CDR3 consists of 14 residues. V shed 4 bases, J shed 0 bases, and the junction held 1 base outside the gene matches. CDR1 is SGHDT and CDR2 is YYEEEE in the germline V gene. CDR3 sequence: CASSSGGVSYEQYF. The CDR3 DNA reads TGTGCCAGCAGCAGCGGGGGGGTCTCCTACGAGCAGTACTTC.

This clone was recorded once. In DNA, the CDR3 is TGTGCCAGCAGCTCCCTTTCCTTTTTCACCGGGGAGCTGTTTTTT. Translated, it gives CASSSLSFFTGELFF. The V call is TRBV2, the J call TRBJ2-2; no firm D call. In germline, CDR1 is SNHLY, CDR2 FYNNEI. The CDR3 has 15 residues. Between the trimmed V and J ends, which lost 6 bases and 4 bases, there was a span of 15 bases.

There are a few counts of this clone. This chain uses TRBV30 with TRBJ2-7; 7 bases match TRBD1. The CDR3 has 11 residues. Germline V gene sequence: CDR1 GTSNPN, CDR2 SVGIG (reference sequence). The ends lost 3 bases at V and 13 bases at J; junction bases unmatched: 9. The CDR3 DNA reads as TGTGCCTGGAGAAGGGGGACAGATACTTACTTC. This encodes CAWRRGTDTYF. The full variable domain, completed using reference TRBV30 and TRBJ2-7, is SQTIHQWPATLVQPVGSPLSLECTVEGTSNPNLYWYRQAAGRGLQLLFYSVGIGQISSEVPQNLSASRPQDRQFILSSKKLLLSDSGFYLCAWRRGTDTYFGPGTRLTVT.

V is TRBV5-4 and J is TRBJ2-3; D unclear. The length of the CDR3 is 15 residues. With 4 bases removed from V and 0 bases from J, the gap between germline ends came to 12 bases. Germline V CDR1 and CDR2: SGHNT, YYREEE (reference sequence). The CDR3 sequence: CASSDVLTSTDTQYF. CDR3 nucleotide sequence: TGTGCCAGCAGCGATGTCCTCACTAGCACAGATACGCAGTATTTT. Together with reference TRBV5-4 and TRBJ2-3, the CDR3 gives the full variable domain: ETGVTQSPTHLIKTRGQQVTLRCSSQSGHNTVSWYQQALGQGPQFIFQYYREEENGRGNFPPRFSGLQFPNYSSELNVNALELDDSALYLCASSDVLTSTDTQYFGPGTRLTVL.